The 14 T cell receptor beta chains reported below all come from one sample, sequenced in a study of identical twins. TCRdb used MiXCR to reprocess the 5' RACE reads, holding one entry per CDR3 protein. The table has 450,000 or so distinct CDR3 sequences, 24% seen once; the top ten hold 2.9%. This same sample was also part of a study on T cells expressing NK-cell markers.

The sequenced material came from CD4+ T cells sorted from blood. The receptors here all came from a woman under 30 in good health.

The rearrangement uses TRBV7-2 and TRBJ2-5; D uncertain. V lost 2 bases, J lost 7 bases, and 11 bases lay in between. There are 13 residues in the CDR3. Per the germline V gene, CDR1 is SGHTA and CDR2 is FQGNSA. DNA for the CDR3: TGTGCCAGCAGCTTAACCGGCCCGGGGACCCAGTACTTC. It translates to CASSLTGPGTQYF. Filled out from reference TRBV7-2 and TRBJ2-5, the complete variable domain reads GAGVSQSPSNKVTEKGKDVELRCDPISGHTALYWYRQSLGQGLEFLIYFQGNSAPDKSGLPSDRFSAERTGGSVSTLTIQRTQQEDSAVYLCASSLTGPGTQYFGPGTRLLVL.

Regarding this clonotype: A read error may explain this, as a much larger clone is one base away. The rearrangement uses TRBV12-3 or TRBV12-4 and TRBJ1-1; 12 nucleotides line up with TRBD1. CDR3 length equals 18 residues. The CDR3: CTSSLAGYGTGGGPEAFF. CDR3 sequence (DNA): TGTACCAGCAGTTTAGCTGGGTACGGGACAGGGGGCGGACCTGAAGCTTTCTTT.

The chain links TRBV7-9 to TRBJ1-4; the D is unclear. CDR3 length: 15 residues. From germline, CDR1 is SEHNR and CDR2 FQNEAQ (reference sequence). V was pared by 1 base and J by 0 bases, with 6 bases between. In nucleotides, the CDR3 is TGTGCCAGCAGCTTAGAAGCAGCAACTAATGAAAAACTGTTTTTT. Its protein is CASSLEAATNEKLFF.

In its sample, this clonotype was seen a few times. The genes are TRBV10-3 and TRBJ2-7; D may be TRBD1 (5 bases). CDR1 and CDR2 (germline): ENHRY, SYGVKD. Trimming shortened V by 6 bases and J by 2 bases, and 8 bases separated the two germline ends. CDR3 length equals 12 residues. The DNA of the CDR3 is TGTGCCATCAGGGGGCAGGCCTACGAGCAGTACTTC. Its protein product is CAIRGQAYEQYF.

This clonotype was picked up a small number of times. This sequence joins TRBV20-1 and TRBJ2-1, with D perhaps TRBD2 (5 bases). This CDR3 region has 15 residues. Germline V gene lookup returns CDR1 DFQATT and CDR2 SNEGSKA (reference sequence). V gave up 5 bases and J gave up 4 bases, with 18 bases separating them. CDR3 nucleotide sequence: TGCAGTGCTGGATTCCGGGGTGGGGTGTACAATGAGCAGTTCTTC. Amino acids: CSAGFRGGVYNEQFF.

The chain employs TRBV12-3 or TRBV12-4 and TRBJ2-2; TRBD1 matches 8 bases. The CDR3 is made up of 14 amino acids. Trimming took 7 bases from V and 6 from J; bases not matched to a gene: 7. CDR3 in DNA: TGTGCCAGCACCGCGGACAGGGAAGCCGGGGAGCTGTTTTTT. Translation: CASTADREAGELFF.

This chain connects TRBV20-1 to TRBJ2-3; 9 bases fit TRBD2. The V segment lost 5 bases and the J segment 6 bases; nucleotides outside the gene matches: 9. Germline V lookup: CDR1 DFQATT, CDR2 SNEGSKA (reference sequence). This CDR3 has 14 residues. For the CDR3, the DNA is TGCAGTGCTTCACTAGCGGGCCCAGGGGATACGCAGTATTTT. Its protein product is CSASLAGPGDTQYF.

Only a few counts were recorded for this clonotype. Sequence at one end of the junction differs from germline and may be a read error. The rearrangement uses TRBV20-1 and TRBJ2-2; D gene uncertain. CDR3 length: 13 residues. In germline, CDR1 is DFQATT, CDR2 SNEGSKA (reference sequence). The CDR3 nucleotides are TGCAGTGCTAGAGATTCGCCCGAAAGACCGCCCCTTTTT. As protein: CSARDSPERPPLF.

This clonotype occurred a few times. V usage is TRBV20-1 and J usage is TRBJ2-7; 12 nucleotides align to TRBD2. Germline V lookup: CDR1 DFQATT, CDR2 SNEGSKA (reference sequence). The CDR3 sequence is 15 residues long. Trimming removed 4 bases from V and 3 bases from J; junction bases left unmatched: 7. The CDR3 bases are TGCAGTGCTACACTAGCGGGAGGTCCCATCTACGAGCAGTACTTC. This sequence encodes CSATLAGGPIYEQYF.

The CDR3 nucleotides are TGCGCCAGCAGCTTGATTGGGGTGAGCACTGAAGCTTTCTTT. As protein: CASSLIGVSTEAFF. The chain carries TRBV5-1 and TRBJ1-1; D is ambiguous. The CDR3 totals 14 residues. CDR1 SGHRS and CDR2 YFSETQ come from the germline V gene. Trimming removed 1 base at V and 4 bases at J, with 11 bases between.

This clonotype has just a few counts. This rearrangement joins TRBV5-1 to TRBJ2-3; D is possibly TRBD2 (6 bases). In germline, CDR1 is SGHRS, CDR2 YFSETQ. CDR3 length: 16 residues. V was pared by 4 bases and J by 0 bases, with 15 bases between. CDR3: CASSAGLALSTDTQYF. The CDR3 coding sequence is TGCGCCAGCAGCGCCGGGCTAGCGTTAAGCACAGATACGCAGTATTTT. Drawing the rest from reference TRBV5-1 and TRBJ2-3, the complete variable domain is KAGVTQTPRYLIKTRGQQVTLSCSPISGHRSVSWYQQTPGQGLQFLFEYFSETQRNKGNFPGRFSGRQFSNSRSEMNVSTLELGDSALYLCASSAGLALSTDTQYFGPGTRLTVL.

The chain uses TRBV6-2 or TRBV6-3 and TRBJ2-1; D gene ambiguous. The germline V and J ends were trimmed by 6 bases and 8 bases, with 11 bases remaining between them. CDR3 length: 12 amino acids. Germline assignment: CDR1 MNHEY and CDR2 SVGEGT. The CDR3 spells CASRGASHEQFF. In DNA form, the CDR3 reads TGTGCCAGCAGAGGAGCGAGCCATGAGCAGTTCTTC.

The chain joins TRBV6-1 to TRBJ2-3, with D hard to call. Germline V lookup: CDR1 MNHNS, CDR2 SASEGT. V shed 1 base and J shed 1 base, with 9 bases lying between them. The CDR3 totals 15 residues. This chain's CDR3 is CASSEGVRRTDTQYF. CDR3 coding DNA: TGTGCCAGCAGTGAAGGTGTCAGACGCACAGATACGCAGTATTTT.

The CDR3: CASSGAIGQPQHF. The CDR3 DNA is TGCGCCAGCAGCGGGGCTATAGGTCAGCCCCAGCATTTT. This chain joins TRBV10-1 and TRBJ1-5, with D possibly matching TRBD1 (5 bases). V was trimmed by 6 bases and J by 6 bases, leaving 12 bases between them. There are 13 residues in the CDR3. Germline lookup yields CDR1 WNHNN and CDR2 SYGVQD (reference sequence).